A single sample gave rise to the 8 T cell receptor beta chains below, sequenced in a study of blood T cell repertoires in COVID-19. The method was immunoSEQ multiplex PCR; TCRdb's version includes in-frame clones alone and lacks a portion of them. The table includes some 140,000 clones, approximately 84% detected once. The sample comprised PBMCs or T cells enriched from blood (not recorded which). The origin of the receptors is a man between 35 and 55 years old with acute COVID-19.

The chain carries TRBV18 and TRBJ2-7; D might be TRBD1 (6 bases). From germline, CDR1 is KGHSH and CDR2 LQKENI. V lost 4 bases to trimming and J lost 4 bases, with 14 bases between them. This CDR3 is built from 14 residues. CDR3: CASSLPDRRYEQYF. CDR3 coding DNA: TGTGCCAGCTCACTACCGGACAGAAGGTACGAGCAGTACTTC.

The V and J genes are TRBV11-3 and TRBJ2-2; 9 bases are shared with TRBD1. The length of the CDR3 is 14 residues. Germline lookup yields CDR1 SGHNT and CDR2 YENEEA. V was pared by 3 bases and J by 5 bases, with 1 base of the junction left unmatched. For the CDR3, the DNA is TGTGCCAGCAGCTTGGACAGGGGTACCGGGGAGCTGTTTTTT. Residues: CASSLDRGTGELFF.

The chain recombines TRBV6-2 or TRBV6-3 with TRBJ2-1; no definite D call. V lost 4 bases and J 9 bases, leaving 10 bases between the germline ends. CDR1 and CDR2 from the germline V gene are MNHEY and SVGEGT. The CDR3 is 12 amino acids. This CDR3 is CASSSTIPEQFF. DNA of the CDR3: TGTGCCAGCAGTTCTACGATTCCTGAGCAGTTCTTC.

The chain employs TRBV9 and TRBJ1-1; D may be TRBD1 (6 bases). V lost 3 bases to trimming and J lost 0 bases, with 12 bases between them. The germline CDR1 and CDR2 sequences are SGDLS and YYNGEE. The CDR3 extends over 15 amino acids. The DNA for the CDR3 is TGTGCCAGCAGCGCAGAGACAGGCATGAACACTGAAGCTTTCTTT. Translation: CASSAETGMNTEAFF.

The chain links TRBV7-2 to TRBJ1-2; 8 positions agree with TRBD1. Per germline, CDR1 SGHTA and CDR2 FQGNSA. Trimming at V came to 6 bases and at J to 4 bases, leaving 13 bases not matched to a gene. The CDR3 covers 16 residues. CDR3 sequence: CASSFAAGGSGYGYTF. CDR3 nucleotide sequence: TGTGCCAGCAGTTTCGCCGCAGGGGGCAGCGGCTATGGCTACACCTTC.

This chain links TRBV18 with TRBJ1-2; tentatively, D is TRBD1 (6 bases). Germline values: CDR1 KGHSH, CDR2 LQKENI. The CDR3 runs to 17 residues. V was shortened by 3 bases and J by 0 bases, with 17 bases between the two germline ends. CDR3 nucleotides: TGTGCCAGCTCACCCCCAAACCCAGGGGAAGCTAACTATGGCTACACCTTC. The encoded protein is CASSPPNPGEANYGYTF.

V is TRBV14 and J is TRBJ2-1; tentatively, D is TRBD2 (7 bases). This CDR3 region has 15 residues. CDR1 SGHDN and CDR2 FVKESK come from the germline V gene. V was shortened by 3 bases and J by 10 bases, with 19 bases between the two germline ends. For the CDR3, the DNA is TGTGCCAGCAGCCAGGTTTTAGGGGGGGCGAAGGAGCAGTTCTTC. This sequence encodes CASSQVLGGAKEQFF.

This CDR3 reads CSASKGLKAGVDNEQFF. The CDR3 bases are TGCAGTGCTAGTAAGGGCCTCAAAGCGGGAGTAGACAATGAGCAGTTCTTC. This chain connects TRBV20-1 to TRBJ2-1, with TRBD2 matching over 8 bases. Germline lookup yields CDR1 DFQATT and CDR2 SNEGSKA (reference sequence). The CDR3 is 17 residues long. The junction had 15 bases not matched to a gene; V was cut back by 3 bases and J by 5 bases.